The 15 T cell receptor beta chains presented below share a single source sample, sequenced in a study of blood T cell repertoires in COVID-19. TCRdb keeps only in-frame clones here, not all; method: immunoSEQ multiplex PCR. The sample has 190,000 or so clones, roughly 82% seen once. What was sequenced was PBMCs or T cells enriched from blood (not recorded which). The receptors here all came from a man aged 40-55 years who had recovered from COVID-19.

The J gene is TRBJ1-1, the V gene TRBV18; D is possibly TRBD1 (5 bases). Germline lookup yields CDR1 KGHSH and CDR2 LQKENI. V was pared by 0 bases and J by 5 bases, with 16 bases between. CDR3 size: 16 residues. The chain's CDR3 is CASSPPLQGSRTEAFF. CDR3 in DNA: TGTGCCAGCTCACCACCCCTCCAGGGTTCTAGGACTGAAGCTTTCTTT.

The rearrangement uses TRBV10-3 and TRBJ1-1; 8 positions agree with TRBD1. The CDR3 is made up of 17 amino acids. V trimming: 2 bases; J trimming: 0 bases; junction bases outside the gene matches: 8. From germline, CDR1 is ENHRY and CDR2 SYGVKD. The CDR3 nucleotides are TGTGCCATCAGTGAGCCCCGGGACAGGATTATGAACACTGAAGCTTTCTTT. This gives the protein CAISEPRDRIMNTEAFF.

The rearrangement uses TRBV7-7 and TRBJ2-7, with 13 bases that match TRBD2. From germline, CDR1 is SSHAT and CDR2 FNYEAQ (reference sequence). The J segment lost 2 bases and the V segment lost 4 bases, leaving 5 bases of the junction unmatched. CDR3 length: 16 residues. The CDR3 coding sequence is TGTGCCAGCAGCTCTCGGACTAGCGGGGGAACCTACGAGCAGTACGTC. Its protein is CASSSRTSGGTYEQYV.

The chain couples TRBV14 to TRBJ2-5; possibly TRBD2 for D (5 bases). From germline, CDR1 is SGHDN and CDR2 FVKESK. The CDR3 consists of 14 residues. Trimming left V 4 bases short and J 2 bases short, with 11 bases between. The CDR3 loop is CASSPREWQETQYF. As DNA, the CDR3 is TGTGCCAGCAGCCCACGGGAATGGCAAGAGACCCAGTACTTC. Supplemented by reference TRBV14 and TRBJ2-5, the full variable domain reads EAGVTQFPSHSVIEKGQTVTLRCDPISGHDNLYWYRRVMGKEIKFLLHFVKESKQDESGMPNNRFLAERTGGTYSTLKVQPAELEDSGVYFCASSPREWQETQYFGPGTRLLVL.

The chain couples TRBV28 to TRBJ2-7; TRBD2 agrees at 9 bases. The CDR3 sequence is 15 residues long. The V gene end was trimmed by 3 bases and the J gene end by 4 bases; junction bases not matched to a gene: 7. Germline V gene sequence: CDR1 MDHEN, CDR2 SYDVKM. CDR3 protein: CASSFPAGGGYEQYF. The CDR3 DNA reads as TGTGCCAGCAGTTTCCCCGCGGGAGGGGGGTACGAGCAGTACTTC.

DNA of the CDR3: TGTGCCATCGCTCAACAGGGATCGAACACTGAAGCTTTCTTT. Residues: CAIAQQGSNTEAFF. The J gene is TRBJ1-1, the V gene TRBV10-3; weak D call: TRBD1 (6 bases). The CDR3 is made up of 14 amino acids. Germline values: CDR1 ENHRY, CDR2 SYGVKD. Trimming removed 8 bases at V and 1 base at J, with 14 bases between.

This clone was seen once. CDR3 DNA sequence: TGTGCCAGCAGCACTACAGGGGTATGGGGGGAGACCCAGTACTTC. It yields the protein CASSTTGVWGETQYF. The chain combines TRBV21-1 with TRBJ2-5; the table's D call, TRBD1, has no DNA check behind it. TRBV21-1 is a pseudogene locus. This CDR3 is 15 amino acids long.

The J gene is TRBJ1-2, the V gene TRBV6-5, with 9 bases matching TRBD1. This CDR3 has 12 amino acids. The junction had 5 bases not matched to a gene; V was cut back by 10 bases and J by 5 bases. Looked up from germline, CDR1 is MNHEY and CDR2 is SVGAGI. As DNA, the CDR3 is TGTGCCACCGGGGACAGGGAGTATGGCTACACCTTC. Its protein product is CATGDREYGYTF.

J is TRBJ1-3 and V is TRBV6-6; 7 nucleotides match TRBD1. The CDR3 is 14 residues long. V lost 2 bases to trimming and J lost 4 bases; unmatched junction nucleotides: 2. CDR1 is MNHNY, CDR2 SVGAGI, per germline (reference sequence). The CDR3 loop reads CASSYTGAGNTIYF. The DNA of the CDR3 is TGTGCCAGCAGTTACACAGGGGCAGGAAACACCATATATTTT.

The chain joins TRBV30 to TRBJ2-7, with 11 bases lining up with TRBD1. CDR1 and CDR2 from the germline V gene are GTSNPN and SVGIG (reference sequence). Trimming took 1 base from V and 7 from J; bases not matched to a gene: 6. This CDR3 spans 14 amino acids. The CDR3 sequence is CAWSGDRGFGEQYF. CDR3 in DNA: TGTGCCTGGAGTGGGGACAGGGGGTTTGGAGAGCAGTACTTC.

As DNA, the CDR3 is TGCGCCAGCAGCCAAGACTGGACTAGCGTCACAAATGAGCAGTTCTTC. The encoded protein is CASSQDWTSVTNEQFF. The gene calls are TRBV4-3 and TRBJ2-1; the match to TRBD2 covers 9 bases. CDR1 and CDR2 (germline): LGHNA, YSLEER. V trimming: 0 bases; J trimming: 7 bases; junction bases outside the gene matches: 7. The CDR3 has 16 residues.

This chain connects TRBV7-2 to TRBJ1-6; D is undetermined. CDR3 length: 15 amino acids. Per germline, CDR1 SGHTA and CDR2 FQGNSA. The V end lost 4 bases, the J end lost 4 bases, and 11 bases lay between the germline ends. The CDR3 DNA reads as TGTGCCAGCAGCTCCCACCAGGCTTATAATTCACCCCTCCACTTT. Translation gives CASSSHQAYNSPLHF.

The J gene is TRBJ2-7, the V gene TRBV2; D not resolved. Germline assignment: CDR1 SNHLY and CDR2 FYNNEI. The V end was cut by 8 bases, the J end by 0 bases, with 14 bases between. The CDR3 loop spans 14 amino acids. DNA for the CDR3: TGTGCCAGCGGCAACGCGGATTACTCCTACGAGCAGTACTTC. It translates to CASGNADYSYEQYF. Together with reference TRBV2 and TRBJ2-7, the CDR3 gives the full variable domain: EPEVTQTPSHQVTQMGQEVILRCVPISNHLYFYWYRQILGQKVEFLVSFYNNEISEKSEIFDDQFSVERPDGSNFTLKIRSTKLEDSAMYFCASGNADYSYEQYFGPGTRLTVT.

V and J are TRBV19 and TRBJ1-1, with a weak D call TRBD1 (6 bases). The CDR3 contains 13 residues. The V gene lost 5 bases and the J gene lost 4 bases, with 11 bases spanning the gap. CDR1 LNHDA and CDR2 SQIVND come from the germline V gene (reference sequence). The CDR3 nucleotides are TGTGCCAGTAGTCACAGGGTTGGCACTGAAGCTTTCTTT. This gives the protein CASSHRVGTEAFF.

This clone has only a few counts. The genes are TRBV7-9 and TRBJ2-3; 12 positions match TRBD2. In germline, CDR1 is SEHNR, CDR2 FQNEAQ (reference sequence). The CDR3 is 18 amino acids. V lost 4 bases to trimming and J lost 1 base; unmatched junction nucleotides: 9. The CDR3 sequence: CASSSEAGLAGRTDTQYF. CDR3 nucleotides: TGTGCCAGCAGCTCCGAGGCCGGACTAGCGGGGCGCACAGATACGCAGTATTTT. Supplemented by reference TRBV7-9 and TRBJ2-3, the full variable domain reads DTGVSQNPRHKITKRGQNVTFRCDPISEHNRLYWYRQTLGQGPEFLTYFQNEAQLEKSRLLSDRFSAERPKGSFSTLEIQRTEQGDSAMYLCASSSEAGLAGRTDTQYFGPGTRLTVL.